These 13 T cell receptor beta chains share one sample of origin, sequenced in a study of beta chain features in type 1 diabetes. Findings of the study overall: All four CD4+ subsets of Type 1 diabetes patients contained TCRB CDR3s that were moderately but significantly shorter.

Reverse transcribing all isolated RNA meant expressed TCRB transcripts were sequenced. Using immunoSEQ multiplex PCR, the repertoire was profiled, and TCRdb retains in-frame clones only, with some absent. Here the sample spans over 300,000 clones, about a tenth being singletons. These TCRs are of unknown antigen specificity. Sequenced: central memory CD4+ T cells from blood. Receptor source: a man under 40 with type 1 diabetes.

This rearrangement joins TRBV18 to TRBJ2-7, with D maybe TRBD2 (6 bases). V was pared by 3 bases and J by 9 bases, with 18 bases between. The germline gives CDR1 KGHSH, CDR2 LQKENI. The CDR3 loop spans 14 amino acids. CDR3 protein: CASSPRDWDSGQYF. The DNA of the CDR3 is TGTGCCAGCTCACCGAGGGACTGGGATTCGGGGCAGTACTTC.

The genes are TRBV7-9 and TRBJ2-7; 7 bases match TRBD1. Germline CDR1 reads SEHNR; CDR2 reads FQNEAQ (reference sequence). The J segment lost 6 bases and the V segment lost 5 bases, leaving 13 bases of the junction unmatched. The CDR3 is 15 residues long. The CDR3 nucleotides read TGTGCCAGCAGCCGGACAGGAATGGGGGTCTCCGAGCAGTACTTC. Amino acid sequence: CASSRTGMGVSEQYF.

The V and J genes are TRBV4-3 and TRBJ2-7; a weak D match, TRBD1 (6 bases). Trimming took off 5 bases at V and 6 bases at J, with 17 bases between the two ends. The CDR3 is 14 residues long. Germline V gene lookup returns CDR1 LGHNA and CDR2 YSLEER. The CDR3 nucleotides are TGCGCCAGCAGCGCTTTGACACAGGGAGCCGAGCAGTACTTC. This translates into CASSALTQGAEQYF.

This clone was detected only a few times. The genes are TRBV5-1 and TRBJ2-5; 9 nucleotides line up with TRBD2. Trimming at V came to 0 bases and at J to 1 base, leaving 4 bases not matched to a gene. The CDR3 runs 16 residues. CDR1 is SGHRS and CDR2 is YFSETQ in the germline V gene. In DNA, the CDR3 is TGCGCCAGCAGCTTGGGTAGCGGGGGACCCCAAGAGACCCAGTACTTC. Its translation is CASSLGSGGPQETQYF.

The table lists this clone with a few counts. The chain recombines TRBV7-2 with TRBJ1-1; TRBD1 might be the D (5 bases). CDR3 length equals 13 residues. Germline-derived CDR1 and CDR2 are SGHTA and FQGNSA. With 10 bases removed from V and 4 bases from J, the gap between germline ends came to 16 bases. DNA of the CDR3: TGTGCCATCCTAGGCACGGGGGGCACTGAAGCTTTCTTT. Translating gives CAILGTGGTEAFF.

This clone showed up just a few times. The rearrangement uses TRBV5-1 and TRBJ2-3, with TRBD2 matching 8 bases. J lost 1 base, V lost 3 bases, and 1 base had no gene match. Per the germline V gene, CDR1 is SGHRS and CDR2 is YFSETQ. The length of the CDR3 is 14 residues. Written as DNA, the CDR3 is TGCGCCAGCAGCTCAGCGGGGGGCACAGATACGCAGTATTTT. Encoded protein: CASSSAGGTDTQYF.

There are many counts of this clone. The chain couples TRBV30 to TRBJ1-2; D remains unclear. Trimming left V 1 base short and J 0 bases short, with 3 bases between. Germline V gene lookup returns CDR1 GTSNPN and CDR2 SVGIG (reference sequence). This CDR3 comprises 12 residues. DNA for the CDR3: TGTGCCTGGAGTGGCTCTAACTATGGCTACACCTTC. Translated: CAWSGSNYGYTF.

This clone was counted a few times. The chain uses TRBV5-1 and TRBJ1-1; no reliable D call. The CDR3 loop spans 13 amino acids. V was pared by 5 bases and J by 8 bases, with 16 bases between. Per the germline V gene, CDR1 is SGHRS and CDR2 is YFSETQ. As DNA, the CDR3 is TGCGCCAGCAGTTTTCTAAGCGAAGCAGAAGCTTTCTTT. Protein: CASSFLSEAEAFF.

This clone was seen more than once but under ten times. The chain joins TRBV28 to TRBJ2-1; D is unclear. Germline V gene lookup returns CDR1 MDHEN and CDR2 SYDVKM. The CDR3 length is 11 residues. V was pared by 5 bases and J by 15 bases, with 14 bases between. CDR3 sequence reads: CASSPAQIRFF. Here the CDR3 DNA reads TGTGCCAGCAGTCCCGCCCAGATACGGTTCTTC.

V gene TRBV4-3 combines with J gene TRBJ2-7; no clear D gene. V was cut by 0 bases and J by 3 bases, with 9 bases left in between. The CDR3 runs 14 residues. Germline V gene data show CDR1 as LGHNA and CDR2 as YSLEER. The DNA of the CDR3 is TGCGCCAGCAGCCAAGAGGCCAGCGACTACGAGCAGTACTTC. Its protein product is CASSQEASDYEQYF.

This clone was seen only a few times. This chain connects TRBV28 to TRBJ1-6, with a weak D call TRBD1 (5 bases). The CDR3 contains 16 residues. Germline V gives CDR1 MDHEN, CDR2 SYDVKM. Trimming pared 4 bases from V and 10 bases from J, leaving 20 bases between. The CDR3 sequence: CASSYVRTSGGSPLHF. DNA for the CDR3: TGTGCCAGCAGTTATGTAAGGACGTCCGGGGGGTCACCCCTCCACTTT.

The rearrangement uses TRBV19 and TRBJ1-6; D is unclear. This CDR3 has 13 residues. Per germline, CDR1 LNHDA and CDR2 SQIVND (reference sequence). The V and J ends lost 3 bases and 7 bases respectively, with 7 bases between them. The DNA of the CDR3 is TGTGCCAGTAGTATGATGGGAAATTCACCCCTCCACTTT. Encoded protein: CASSMMGNSPLHF.

This rearrangement joins TRBV5-1 to TRBJ2-7; D may match TRBD1 or TRBD2 (6 bases each). Germline CDR1 SGHRS, CDR2 YFSETQ. The CDR3 has 12 amino acids. V shed 1 base and J shed 7 bases, with 9 bases lying between them. CDR3 DNA: TGCGCCAGCAGCTTGAGGGGGGAAGAGCAGTACTTC. Its protein is CASSLRGEEQYF.